Following are 7 T cell receptor beta chains from one sample sequenced in a study of shared clonotypes between healthy human individuals. Terminally differentiated effector memory CD45RA+ cells were left out of the naive CD8 fraction, which was CD45RO-negative and positively selected for CCR7. Using immunoSEQ multiplex PCR, the repertoire was profiled, and TCRdb retains in-frame clones only, with some absent. This sample has more than 2 million clones; around 93% occur once, and the top ten carry approximately 1.7%. The sequenced sample was naive CD8+ T cells from PBMCs. The receptors come from a man between 18 and 29 years old in good health. Some clones in this sample may be carry-over from other donors' samples.

V and J are TRBV4-2 and TRBJ1-2; D is unresolved. V was trimmed by 0 bases and J by 2 bases, leaving 19 bases between them. The CDR3 extends over 18 amino acids. Germline CDR1 reads LGHNA; CDR2 reads YNFKEQ. The CDR3 loop reads CASSQDWAGESGNYGYTF. CDR3 nucleotides: TGTGCCAGCAGCCAAGATTGGGCAGGCGAGTCGGGGAACTATGGCTACACCTTC.

The chain couples TRBV7-9 to TRBJ2-2, with 8 bases lining up with TRBD1. This CDR3 has 15 residues. V trimming: 7 bases; J trimming: 3 bases; junction bases outside the gene matches: 7. The germline gives CDR1 SEHNR, CDR2 FQNEAQ (reference sequence). CDR3 nucleotide sequence: TGTGCCAGCACCCAGACAGGGGATGACACCGGGGAGCTGTTTTTT. Its translation is CASTQTGDDTGELFF.

The chain joins TRBV7-2 to TRBJ1-3; 10 bases agree with TRBD1. The CDR3 totals 15 residues. Germline V lookup: CDR1 SGHTA, CDR2 FQGNSA. Trimming took 2 bases from V and 3 from J; bases not matched to a gene: 1. CDR3 sequence: CASSLRTGGGNTIYF. DNA of the CDR3: TGTGCCAGCAGCTTACGGACAGGGGGTGGAAACACCATATATTTT.

The chain carries TRBV2 and TRBJ1-3, with TRBD1 matching over 9 bases. V shed 10 bases, J shed 2 bases, and the junction held 6 bases outside the gene matches. This CDR3 is built from 14 residues. From germline, CDR1 is SNHLY and CDR2 FYNNEI. The CDR3 is CANRGTGPGNTIYF. The DNA for the CDR3 is TGTGCCAACAGAGGGACAGGGCCTGGAAACACCATATATTTT.

The CDR3: CASKERGRINEQFF. In DNA, the CDR3 is TGCGCCAGCAAGGAGCGGGGGCGCATCAATGAGCAGTTCTTC. V gene TRBV10-2 combines with J gene TRBJ2-1; 8 bases match TRBD2. Unmatched junction bases numbered 8, after V lost 7 bases and J lost 6 bases. The V gene's germline CDR1 is WSHSY and CDR2 SAAADI. The CDR3 has 14 amino acids.

As regards this clone: Additional DNA sequences in this sample encode the identical CDR3. The chain links TRBV6-5 to TRBJ2-7, with D unclear. This CDR3 has 10 residues. CDR1 and CDR2 from the germline V gene are MNHEY and SVGAGI. V lost 6 bases, J lost 3 bases, and 3 bases lay in between. CDR3 residues: CASRDYEQYF. CDR3 DNA sequence: TGTGCCAGCAGGGACTACGAGCAGTACTTC.

The V and J genes are TRBV19 and TRBJ1-1; D call uncertain. Per germline, CDR1 LNHDA and CDR2 SQIVND (reference sequence). The CDR3 covers 16 residues. Trimming removed 7 bases from V and 3 bases from J, with 21 bases in between. The CDR3 nucleotides are TGTGCCAGTACTTATCCCGGGGTTCCGGCGTACACTGAAGCTTTCTTT. Amino acid sequence: CASTYPGVPAYTEAFF.